The 23 T cell receptor beta chains below all came from one sample that was sequenced in a study of shared clonotypes between healthy human individuals (dated by TCRdb to 2018 to 2021). Libraries were constructed by the immunoSEQ multiplex PCR assay. TCRdb retrieved this table from immuneACCESS and kept in-frame rearrangements only. Not all clones are present; in checked studies, unresolved V genes account for under half, and no reason is known for the remainder. This sample lists under 600,000 clones; about three quarters were detected once. The biggest ten clones account for around an eighth of the sample. The sample consisted of PBMCs. All receptors come from a middle-aged woman in good health. Some clones in this sample may be carry-over from other donors' samples.

This clone was seen a handful of times. The chain joins TRBV2 to TRBJ1-1, with D possibly being TRBD1 (5 bases). The ends were cut back, 6 bases at V and 5 bases at J, with 13 bases in the middle. This CDR3 is 13 amino acids long. Germline V gives CDR1 SNHLY, CDR2 FYNNEI. CDR3 DNA: TGTGCCAGCAGGAAGGAGGGGAGGACTGAAGCTTTCTTT. Translation: CASRKEGRTEAFF.

The V gene is TRBV30, the J gene TRBJ2-1; tentatively, D is TRBD2 (6 bases). This CDR3 has 12 amino acids. The germline V gene has CDR1 GTSNPN and CDR2 SVGIG (reference sequence). V was trimmed by 2 bases and J by 6 bases, leaving 8 bases between them. The CDR3 loop is CAWSRLGNEQFF. The CDR3, as DNA: TGTGCCTGGAGTCGACTAGGCAATGAGCAGTTCTTC.

This clone was counted between two and nine times. The chain employs TRBV11-2 and TRBJ1-2, with TRBD1 matching 9 bases. Unmatched junction bases numbered 6, after V lost 3 bases and J lost 7 bases. The CDR3 is 14 amino acids. The V gene's germline CDR1 is SGHAT and CDR2 FQNNGV. CDR3 coding DNA: TGTGCCAGCAGCTTTACAGGGGGCGCTGGTGGCTACACCTTC. Translation gives CASSFTGGAGGYTF.

The chain combines TRBV4-1 with TRBJ2-1; TRBD2 aligns across 10 bases. CDR3 length: 18 residues. Germline V gene lookup returns CDR1 MGHRA and CDR2 YSYEKL. J gave up 3 bases and V 1 base, and 9 bases lay outside the gene matches. CDR3 region: CASSQVSSGRADYNEQFF. The CDR3, as DNA: TGCGCCAGCAGCCAAGTATCCAGCGGGAGGGCTGACTACAATGAGCAGTTCTTC.

This clone has a single count. The chain combines TRBV28 with TRBJ1-2; TRBD1 is a possible D gene (5 bases). This CDR3 spans 13 amino acids. Germline lookup yields CDR1 MDHEN and CDR2 SYDVKM. Trimming removed 5 bases at V and 5 bases at J, with 12 bases between. The CDR3 reads CASSRIQEYGYTF. The DNA for the CDR3 is TGTGCCAGCAGTCGCATACAGGAATATGGCTACACCTTC.

This clone was observed a handful of times. The J gene is TRBJ1-1, the V gene TRBV28; no firm D call. The V gene's germline CDR1 is MDHEN and CDR2 SYDVKM. Trimming removed 8 bases from V and 2 bases from J, with 9 bases in between. CDR3 length equals 12 residues. CDR3 in amino acids: CASCSINTEAFF. The DNA of the CDR3 is TGTGCCAGCTGCTCCATAAACACTGAAGCTTTCTTT.

The chain couples TRBV7-9 to TRBJ2-4, with 9 bases aligning to TRBD1. This CDR3 is built from 16 residues. Germline lookup yields CDR1 SEHNR and CDR2 FQNEAQ (reference sequence). J was trimmed by 0 bases and V by 5 bases; bases with no gene match: 5. CDR3 nucleotides: TGTGCCAGCAGCAACAGGGGGCTTCAAGCCAAAAACATTCAGTACTTC. It translates to CASSNRGLQAKNIQYF.

The CDR3 region is CASSAITRVTGELFF. CDR3 nucleotide sequence: TGTGCCAGCAGTGCCATAACTAGGGTCACCGGGGAGCTGTTTTTT. The rearrangement uses TRBV28 and TRBJ2-2, with a possible D match to TRBD2 (5 bases). This CDR3 has 15 amino acids. Germline V gene sequence: CDR1 MDHEN, CDR2 SYDVKM. The V and J ends lost 5 bases and 4 bases respectively, with 14 bases between them.

This chain links TRBV7-9 with TRBJ2-1; TRBD2 might be the D (6 bases). Germline assignment: CDR1 SEHNR and CDR2 FQNEAQ (reference sequence). V was trimmed by 7 bases and J by 7 bases, leaving 17 bases between them. This CDR3 has 14 amino acids. The CDR3 loop reads CASNPPEGRNEQFF. The DNA for the CDR3 is TGTGCCAGCAACCCCCCGGAGGGGCGAAATGAGCAGTTCTTC.

The V call is TRBV7-9, the J call TRBJ2-2, with 7 bases matching TRBD2. Germline values: CDR1 SEHNR, CDR2 FQNEAQ (reference sequence). This CDR3 contains 15 residues. After removal of 7 bases from V and 7 bases from J, the junction contained 12 bases not matched to a gene. The CDR3 DNA reads as TGTGCCAGCATCCCCGACGAGGGGAGGGGCGGGGAGCTGTTTTTT. It specifies CASIPDEGRGGELFF.

This clone came up a few times. This rearrangement joins TRBV9 to TRBJ1-1; unclear D gene. Trimming pared 4 bases from V and 6 bases from J, leaving 19 bases between. This CDR3 is built from 15 residues. The germline V gene has CDR1 SGDLS and CDR2 YYNGEE. The CDR3 loop reads CASSSVPRLDAEAFF. Here the CDR3 DNA reads TGTGCCAGCAGCTCGGTCCCCAGGCTCGACGCTGAAGCTTTCTTT. Drawing the rest from reference TRBV9 and TRBJ1-1, the complete variable domain is DSGVTQTPKHLITATGQRVTLRCSPRSGDLSVYWYQQSLDQGLQFLIQYYNGEERAKGNILERFSAQQFPDLHSELNLSSLELGDSALYFCASSSVPRLDAEAFFGQGTRLTVV.

This clone was detected only a few times. The rearrangement links TRBV29-1 to TRBJ1-2; 11 nucleotides match TRBD1. This CDR3 is 13 amino acids long. Germline V CDR1 and CDR2: SQVTM, ANQGSEA. V trimming: 7 bases; J trimming: 2 bases; junction bases outside the gene matches: 3. The CDR3 DNA is TGCAGCGCCTGGACAGGGGGCAACTATGGCTACACCTTC. Translation: CSAWTGGNYGYTF.

The rearrangement links TRBV7-2 to TRBJ2-2; D gene unclear. In germline, CDR1 is SGHTA, CDR2 FQGNSA. The CDR3 consists of 12 residues. V dropped 5 bases and J dropped 7 bases, with 8 bases sitting between them. The CDR3 loop reads CASSDGNGELFF. The CDR3 nucleotides are TGTGCCAGCAGCGACGGCAACGGGGAGCTGTTTTTT.

V and J are TRBV19 and TRBJ1-1; D call uncertain. Deletions cut 5 bases from V and 5 bases from J, with 9 bases between. CDR1 and CDR2 from the germline V gene are LNHDA and SQIVND (reference sequence). This CDR3 spans 12 amino acids. The CDR3 nucleotides read TGTGCCAGTAGTCTAAGATGGACTGAAGCTTTCTTT. Encoded protein: CASSLRWTEAFF.

In this sample, this clone turned up a few times. The chain links TRBV19 to TRBJ2-3; 14 positions match TRBD2. Per the germline V gene, CDR1 is LNHDA and CDR2 is SQIVND (reference sequence). This CDR3 comprises 18 residues. Losses at the gene ends were 6 bases for V and 5 bases for J; bases not matched to a gene: 13. The CDR3 DNA is TGTGCCAGTAGCTCACTCTCCGGGACTAGCGGGAGTATAGATACGCAGTATTTT. Protein sequence: CASSSLSGTSGSIDTQYF.

The J gene is TRBJ1-2, the V gene TRBV10-2, with 7 bases identical to TRBD1. The germline gives CDR1 WSHSY, CDR2 SAAADI. V was pared by 2 bases and J by 7 bases, with 7 bases of the junction left unmatched. CDR3 length equals 14 residues. CDR3 sequence: CASSEQGGEFGYTF. Here the CDR3 DNA reads TGCGCCAGCAGTGAGCAAGGGGGCGAGTTTGGCTACACCTTC.

This chain connects TRBV5-1 to TRBJ2-3, with TRBD1 as a possible D gene (6 bases). The V gene lost 3 bases and the J gene lost 2 bases, with 10 bases spanning the gap. CDR3 size: 14 residues. Per the germline V gene, CDR1 is SGHRS and CDR2 is YFSETQ. The CDR3 nucleotides read TGCGCCAGCAGCTCGGACAGAAACACAGATACGCAGTATTTT. It yields the protein CASSSDRNTDTQYF.

This clone was detected only once. The chain couples TRBV7-9 to TRBJ2-6; D not resolved. V was pared by 5 bases and J by 0 bases, with 5 bases between. Germline loops: CDR1 SEHNR, CDR2 FQNEAQ (reference sequence). The CDR3 covers 14 residues. The CDR3 sequence: CASSLNSGANVLTF. As DNA, the CDR3 is TGTGCCAGCAGCCTTAACTCTGGGGCCAACGTCCTGACTTTC. Together with reference TRBV7-9 and TRBJ2-6, the CDR3 gives the full variable domain: DTGVSQNPRHKITKRGQNVTFRCDPISEHNRLYWYRQTLGQGPEFLTYFQNEAQLEKSRLLSDRFSAERPKGSFSTLEIQRTEQGDSAMYLCASSLNSGANVLTFGAGSRLTVL.

V usage is TRBV28 and J usage is TRBJ1-4; D is perhaps TRBD1 (6 bases). This CDR3 is 13 amino acids long. CDR1 and CDR2 from the germline V gene are MDHEN and SYDVKM. V gave up 6 bases and J gave up 8 bases, with 13 bases separating them. In DNA form, the CDR3 reads TGTGCCAGCAGGAAGGGGGGAATCGAAAAACTGTTTTTT. Translating gives CASRKGGIEKLFF.

The V call is TRBV30, the J call TRBJ2-2, with D possibly being TRBD1 (5 bases). From germline, CDR1 is GTSNPN and CDR2 SVGIG (reference sequence). This CDR3 is 13 amino acids long. With 1 base removed from V and 7 bases from J, the gap between germline ends came to 10 bases. CDR3: CAWSGRVHGELFF. The CDR3 DNA follows: TGTGCCTGGAGTGGCAGGGTGCACGGGGAGCTGTTTTTT.

V gene TRBV7-8 combines with J gene TRBJ2-5; 12 bases are a match to TRBD2. The CDR3 loop spans 15 amino acids. V gave up 2 bases and J gave up 5 bases; unmatched junction bases: 3. Per the germline V gene, CDR1 is SGHVS and CDR2 is FQNEAQ. In DNA, the CDR3 is TGTGCCAGCAGCTTACTAGCGGGAGGGTCCGAGACCCAGTACTTC. This encodes CASSLLAGGSETQYF.

The chain joins TRBV27 to TRBJ2-5; perhaps TRBD2 as D (6 bases). The CDR3 consists of 13 residues. The germline V and J ends were trimmed by 5 bases and 1 base, with 8 bases remaining between them. Germline CDR1 MNHEY, CDR2 SMNVEV (reference sequence). The DNA for the CDR3 is TGTGCCAGCAGTGGGGGGATCCAAGAGACCCAGTACTTC. It codes for CASSGGIQETQYF.

The chain carries TRBV4-1 and TRBJ2-2, with TRBD2 identical over 10 bases. CDR3 length equals 16 residues. With 2 bases clipped from V and 6 bases from J, the junction kept 6 bases outside the gene matches. The germline V gene has CDR1 MGHRA and CDR2 YSYEKL. CDR3 sequence: CASSQLSLAGAGELFF. Here the CDR3 DNA reads TGCGCCAGCAGCCAACTCAGCCTAGCGGGAGCCGGGGAGCTGTTTTTT.